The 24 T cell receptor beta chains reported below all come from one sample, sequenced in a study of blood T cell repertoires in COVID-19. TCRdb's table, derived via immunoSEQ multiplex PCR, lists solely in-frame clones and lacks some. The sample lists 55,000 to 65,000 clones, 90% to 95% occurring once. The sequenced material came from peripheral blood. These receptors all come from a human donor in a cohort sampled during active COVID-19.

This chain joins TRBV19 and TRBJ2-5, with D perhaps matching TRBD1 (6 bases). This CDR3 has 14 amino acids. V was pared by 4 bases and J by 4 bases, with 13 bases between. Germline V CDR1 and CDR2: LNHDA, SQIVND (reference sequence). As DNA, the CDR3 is TGTGCCAGTAGTACCCGGGGACATAGAGAGACCCAGTACTTC. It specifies CASSTRGHRETQYF. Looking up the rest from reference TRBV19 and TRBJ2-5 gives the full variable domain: DGGITQSPKYLFRKEGQNVTLSCEQNLNHDAMYWYRQDPGQGLRLIYYSQIVNDFQKGDIAEGYSVSREKKESFPLTVTSAQKNPTAFYLCASSTRGHRETQYFGPGTRLLVL.

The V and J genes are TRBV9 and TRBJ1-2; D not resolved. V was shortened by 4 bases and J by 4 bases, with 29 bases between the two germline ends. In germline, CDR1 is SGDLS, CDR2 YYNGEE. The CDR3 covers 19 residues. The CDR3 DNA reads TGTGCCAGCAGCCGACCGATCCGGCCAGGTGGCAGGTACGGCTATGGCTACACCTTC. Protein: CASSRPIRPGGRYGYGYTF.

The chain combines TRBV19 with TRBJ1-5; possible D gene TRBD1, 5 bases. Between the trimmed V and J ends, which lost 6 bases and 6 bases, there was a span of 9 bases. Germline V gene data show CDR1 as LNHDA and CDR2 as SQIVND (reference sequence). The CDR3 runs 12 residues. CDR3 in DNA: TGTGCCAGTAGCACACAGGTTCAGCCCCAGCATTTT. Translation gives CASSTQVQPQHF.

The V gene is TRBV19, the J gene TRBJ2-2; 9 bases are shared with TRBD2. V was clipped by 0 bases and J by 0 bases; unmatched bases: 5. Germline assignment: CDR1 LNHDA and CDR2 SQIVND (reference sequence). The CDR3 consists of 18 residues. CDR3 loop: CASSIDPGLAPNTGELFF. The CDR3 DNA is TGTGCCAGTAGTATAGACCCTGGACTAGCGCCGAACACCGGGGAGCTGTTTTTT.

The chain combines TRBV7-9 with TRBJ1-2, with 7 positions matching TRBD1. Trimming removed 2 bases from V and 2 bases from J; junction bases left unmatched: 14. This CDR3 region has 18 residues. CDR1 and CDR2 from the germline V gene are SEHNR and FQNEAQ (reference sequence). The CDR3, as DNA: TGTGCCAGCAGCTTAAAGGGGGCAGGGGGAAGATTGAACTATGGCTACACCTTC. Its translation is CASSLKGAGGRLNYGYTF.

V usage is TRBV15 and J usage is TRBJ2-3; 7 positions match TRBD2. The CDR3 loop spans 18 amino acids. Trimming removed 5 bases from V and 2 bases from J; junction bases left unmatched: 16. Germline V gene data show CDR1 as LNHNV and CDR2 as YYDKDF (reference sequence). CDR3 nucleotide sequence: TGTGCCACCAGCGGAAGCGAACCAAGGACTAGTCACACAGATACGCAGTATTTT. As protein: CATSGSEPRTSHTDTQYF.

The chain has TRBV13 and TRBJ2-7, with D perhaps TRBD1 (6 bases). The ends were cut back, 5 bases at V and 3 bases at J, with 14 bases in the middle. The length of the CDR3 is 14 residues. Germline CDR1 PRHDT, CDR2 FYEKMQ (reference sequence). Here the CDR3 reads CASSTTGRSYEQYF. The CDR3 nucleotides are TGTGCCAGCAGCACCACAGGGAGAAGCTACGAGCAGTACTTC.

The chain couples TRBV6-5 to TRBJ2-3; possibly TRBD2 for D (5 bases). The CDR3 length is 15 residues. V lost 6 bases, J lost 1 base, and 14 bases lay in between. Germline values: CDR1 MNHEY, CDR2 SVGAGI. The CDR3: CASRRLYWGTDTQYF. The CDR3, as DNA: TGTGCCAGCAGGCGACTATATTGGGGCACAGATACGCAGTATTTT.

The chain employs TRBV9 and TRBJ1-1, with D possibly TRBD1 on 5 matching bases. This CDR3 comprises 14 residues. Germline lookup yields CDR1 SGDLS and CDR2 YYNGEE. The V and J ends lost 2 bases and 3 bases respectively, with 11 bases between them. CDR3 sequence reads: CASSVRDLDTEAFF. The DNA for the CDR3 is TGTGCCAGCAGCGTCCGGGACTTGGACACTGAAGCTTTCTTT.

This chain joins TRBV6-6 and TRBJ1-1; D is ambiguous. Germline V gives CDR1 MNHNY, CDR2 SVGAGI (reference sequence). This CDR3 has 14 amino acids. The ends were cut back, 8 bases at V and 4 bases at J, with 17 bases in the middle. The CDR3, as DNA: TGTGCCAGCTCTCCTTGGTCGTCGGGCACTGAAGCTTTCTTT. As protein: CASSPWSSGTEAFF.

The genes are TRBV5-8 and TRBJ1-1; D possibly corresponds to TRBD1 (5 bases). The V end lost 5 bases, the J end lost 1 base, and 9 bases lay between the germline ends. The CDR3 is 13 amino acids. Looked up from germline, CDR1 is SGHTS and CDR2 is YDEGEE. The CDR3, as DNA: TGTGCCAGCAGGAGGACACCGAACACTGAAGCTTTCTTT. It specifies CASRRTPNTEAFF.

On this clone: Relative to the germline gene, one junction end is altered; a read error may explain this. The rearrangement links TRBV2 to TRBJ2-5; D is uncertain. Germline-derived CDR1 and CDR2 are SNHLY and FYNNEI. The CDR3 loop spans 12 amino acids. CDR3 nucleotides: TGTGCCAGCAGTGAATCGAGCCCTTGGGCCCACTTC. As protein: CASSESSPWAHF.

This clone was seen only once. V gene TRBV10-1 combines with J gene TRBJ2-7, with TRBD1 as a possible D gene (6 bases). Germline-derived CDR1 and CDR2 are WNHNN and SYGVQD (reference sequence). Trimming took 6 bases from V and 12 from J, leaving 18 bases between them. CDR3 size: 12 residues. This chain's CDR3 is CASSPTGQTPYF. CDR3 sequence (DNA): TGCGCCAGCAGCCCGACAGGTCAGACGCCGTACTTC.

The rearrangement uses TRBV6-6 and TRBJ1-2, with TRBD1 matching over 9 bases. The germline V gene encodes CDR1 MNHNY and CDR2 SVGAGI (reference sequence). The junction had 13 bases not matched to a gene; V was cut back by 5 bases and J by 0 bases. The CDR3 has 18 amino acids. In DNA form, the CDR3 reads TGTGCCAGCAGTCCCGGAAGAGGGACAGGGAGTACTAACTATGGCTACACCTTC. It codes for CASSPGRGTGSTNYGYTF.

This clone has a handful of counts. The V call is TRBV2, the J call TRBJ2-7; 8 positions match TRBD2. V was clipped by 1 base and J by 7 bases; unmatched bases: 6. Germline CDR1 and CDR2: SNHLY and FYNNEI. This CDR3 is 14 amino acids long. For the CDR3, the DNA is TGTGCCAGCAGTGAAGAAGGCGGGGGGCTTGAGCAGTACTTC. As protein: CASSEEGGGLEQYF.

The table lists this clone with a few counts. DNA for the CDR3: TGTGCCAGCAGTGAACGCGCGGAGGGTGGTTCACCCCTCCACTTT. It yields the protein CASSERAEGGSPLHF. V usage is TRBV6-1 and J usage is TRBJ1-6; D not resolved. V gave up 2 bases and J gave up 9 bases, with 14 bases separating them. The CDR3 sequence is 15 residues long. Per germline, CDR1 MNHNS and CDR2 SASEGT.

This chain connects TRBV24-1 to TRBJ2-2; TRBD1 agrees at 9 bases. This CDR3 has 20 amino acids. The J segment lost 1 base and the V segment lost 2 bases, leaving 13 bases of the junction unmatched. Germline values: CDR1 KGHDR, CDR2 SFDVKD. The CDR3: CATSDSPPGQGKKNTGELFF. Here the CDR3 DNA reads TGTGCCACCAGTGATTCCCCGCCAGGACAGGGGAAAAAGAACACCGGGGAGCTGTTTTTT.

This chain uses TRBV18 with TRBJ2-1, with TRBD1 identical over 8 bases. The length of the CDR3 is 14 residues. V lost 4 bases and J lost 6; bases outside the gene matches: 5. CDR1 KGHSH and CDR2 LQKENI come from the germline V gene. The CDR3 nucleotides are TGTGCCAGCTCACTGACAGGGGCTGGCAATGAGCAGTTCTTC. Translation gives CASSLTGAGNEQFF.

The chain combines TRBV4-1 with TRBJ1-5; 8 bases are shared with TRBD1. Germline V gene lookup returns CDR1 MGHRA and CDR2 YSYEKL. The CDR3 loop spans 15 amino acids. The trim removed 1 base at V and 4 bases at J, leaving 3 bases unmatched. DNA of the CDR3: TGCGCCAGCAGCCAAGGGGACAGGTTAAATCAGCCCCAGCATTTT. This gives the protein CASSQGDRLNQPQHF.

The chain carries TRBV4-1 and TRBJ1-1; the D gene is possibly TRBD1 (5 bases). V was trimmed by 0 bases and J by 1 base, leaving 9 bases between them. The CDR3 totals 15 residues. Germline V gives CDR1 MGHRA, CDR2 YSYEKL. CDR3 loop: CASSQDGAGNTEAFF. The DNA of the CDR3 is TGCGCCAGCAGCCAAGATGGGGCAGGGAACACTGAAGCTTTCTTT.

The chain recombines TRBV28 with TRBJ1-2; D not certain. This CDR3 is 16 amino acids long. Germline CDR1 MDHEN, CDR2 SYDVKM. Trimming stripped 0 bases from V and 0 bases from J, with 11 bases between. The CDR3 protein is CASSLWRADSNYGYTF. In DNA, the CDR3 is TGTGCCAGCAGTTTATGGAGGGCAGACTCTAACTATGGCTACACCTTC.

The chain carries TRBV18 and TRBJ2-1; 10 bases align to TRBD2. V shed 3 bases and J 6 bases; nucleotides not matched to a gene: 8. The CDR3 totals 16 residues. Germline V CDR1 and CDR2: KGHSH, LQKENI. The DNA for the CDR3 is TGTGCCAGCTCACCCCTAAGCGGGGGGGCTTCCAATGAGCAGTTCTTC. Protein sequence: CASSPLSGGASNEQFF.

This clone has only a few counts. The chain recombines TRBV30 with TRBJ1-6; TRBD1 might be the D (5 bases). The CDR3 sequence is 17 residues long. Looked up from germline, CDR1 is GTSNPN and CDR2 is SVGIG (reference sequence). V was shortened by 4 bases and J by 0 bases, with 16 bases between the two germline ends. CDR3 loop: CAWTPGGASSYNSPLHF. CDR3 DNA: TGTGCCTGGACCCCGGGGGGAGCCAGCTCCTATAATTCACCCCTCCACTTT.

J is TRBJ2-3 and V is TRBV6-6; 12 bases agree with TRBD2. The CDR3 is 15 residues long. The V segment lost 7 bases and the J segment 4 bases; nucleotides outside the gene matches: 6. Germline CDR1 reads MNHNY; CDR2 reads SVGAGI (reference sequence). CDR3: CASTKTSGRSDTQYF. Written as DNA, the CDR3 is TGTGCCAGCACCAAGACTAGCGGGAGATCAGATACGCAGTATTTT.